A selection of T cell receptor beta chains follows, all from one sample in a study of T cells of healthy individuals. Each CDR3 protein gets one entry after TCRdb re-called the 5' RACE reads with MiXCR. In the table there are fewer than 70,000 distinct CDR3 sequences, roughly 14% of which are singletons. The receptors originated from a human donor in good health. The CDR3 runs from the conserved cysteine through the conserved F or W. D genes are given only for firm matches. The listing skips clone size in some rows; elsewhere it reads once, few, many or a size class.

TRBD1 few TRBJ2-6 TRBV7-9 TGTGCCAGCAGCCCTACAGGGGCTGGGGCCAACGTCCTGACTTTC CASSPTGAGANVLTF
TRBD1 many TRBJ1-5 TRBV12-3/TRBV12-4 TGTGCCAGCCATAAACCGCGACAGGGTAGCAATCAGCCCCAGCATTTT CASHKPRQGSNQPQHF
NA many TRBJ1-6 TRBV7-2 TGTGCCAGCAGCCGAGAAAACTTGATCGGGGGTCCCCTCCACTTT CASSRENLIGGPLHF
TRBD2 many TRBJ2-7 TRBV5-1 TGCGCCAGCAGCTCCCCGGGAACTAGCGCAGTCGACGAGCAGTACTTC CASSSPGTSAVDEQYF
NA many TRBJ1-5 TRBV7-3 TGTGCCAGCAGCGACTCCGATTGTGCCGGAAATCAGCCCCAGCATTTT CASSDSDCAGNQPQHF
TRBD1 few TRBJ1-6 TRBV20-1 TGCAGTGCTAGAGGGACAGGAGGCTCACCCCTCAACTTT CSARGTGGSPLNF
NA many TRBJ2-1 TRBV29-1 TGCAGCGTTTTCTCGCTGGCTAGCCCTTACAATGAGCAGTTCTTC CSVFSLASPYNEQFF
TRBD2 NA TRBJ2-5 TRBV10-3 TGTGCCATCAGTGAGGCTAGCGGGCCCCAAGAGACCCAGTACTTC CAISEASGPQETQYF
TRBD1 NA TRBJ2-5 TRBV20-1 TGCAGTGCTAGGGCCTTGGGACAGGGTAGCCTAAACTCGGGGCAGGAGACCCAGTACTTC CSARALGQGSLNSGQETQYF
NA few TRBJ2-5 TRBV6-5 TGTGCCAGCAGTTACTCGTGGATCGGGGCCTCCCAAGAGACCCAGTACTTC CASSYSWIGASQETQYF
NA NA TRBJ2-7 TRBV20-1 TGCAGTGCGATGATAACAGGCTCGGGCTACGAGCAGTACTTC CSAMITGSGYEQYF
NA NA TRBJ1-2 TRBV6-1 TGTGCCGCTGAAGGGGTCTATGGCTACACCTTC CAAEGVYGYTF
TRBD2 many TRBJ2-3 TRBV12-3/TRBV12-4 TGTGCCAGCAGTTCCCTCGTTCTACTTAGCGGGGAGGATACGCAGTATTTT CASSSLVLLSGEDTQYF
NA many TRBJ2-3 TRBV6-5 TGTGCCAGCAGTTACTTCGGGAGCACAGATACGCAGTATTTT CASSYFGSTDTQYF
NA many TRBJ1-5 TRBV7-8 TGTGCCAGCAGCTTATCCGGCAGGGAACAGCCCCAGCATTTT CASSLSGREQPQHF
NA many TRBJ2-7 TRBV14 TGTGCCAGCAGCCAAGGTTCAGGCAGTACCTCCTACGAGCAGTACTTC CASSQGSGSTSYEQYF
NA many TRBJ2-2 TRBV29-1 TGCAGCGTTGATTTCGGTTTCACGAACACCGGGGAGCTGTTTTTT CSVDFGFTNTGELFF
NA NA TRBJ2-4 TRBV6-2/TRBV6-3 TGTGCCAGCAGTTACGATCCGGCGGGAAACATTCAGTACTTC CASSYDPAGNIQYF
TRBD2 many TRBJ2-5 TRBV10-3 TGTGCCATCAGTGAGACATGGACTAGCGGCCAACAAGAGACCCAGTACTTC CAISETWTSGQQETQYF
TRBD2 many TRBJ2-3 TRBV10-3 TGTGCCATCAGTGTGACTAGCGGGGGGGCCACAGATACGCAGTATTTT CAISVTSGGATDTQYF
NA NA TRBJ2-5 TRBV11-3 TGTGCCAGCAACTCCGCGTCCAACCGGCTCACCATGGGGACCCAGTACTTC CASNSASNRLTMGTQYF
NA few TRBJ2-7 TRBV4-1 TGCGCCAGCAGCCACACACAGGGTCTCGAGCAGTACTTC CASSHTQGLEQYF
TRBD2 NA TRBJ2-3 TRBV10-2 TGCGCCAGCAGAAGACTAGCGGACACAGATACGCAGTATTTT CASRRLADTDTQYF
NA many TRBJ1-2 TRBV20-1 TGCAGTGCTAGGAAGACGGACTATGGCTACACCTTC CSARKTDYGYTF
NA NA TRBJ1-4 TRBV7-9 TGTGCCAGCAGCTTAGAAGGAGGGGAAGTATTTTTT CASSLEGGEVFF
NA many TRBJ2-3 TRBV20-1 TGCAGTGCTTTCGTAACAGATACGCAGTATTTT CSAFVTDTQYF
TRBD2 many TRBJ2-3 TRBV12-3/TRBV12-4 TGTGCCAGCAGGGAGGGACTAGCGGGATTTGATACGCAGTATTTT CASREGLAGFDTQYF
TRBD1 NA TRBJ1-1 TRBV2 TGTGCCAGCAGTGGGGACAGCGGCACTGAAGCTTTCTTT CASSGDSGTEAFF
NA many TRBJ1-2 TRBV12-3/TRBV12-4 TGTGCCAGCACCCAAAACTATGGCTACACCTTC CASTQNYGYTF
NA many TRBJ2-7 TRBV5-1 TGCGCCAGCAGCTTGGCGTCAGGGTACGAGCAGTACTTC CASSLASGYEQYF
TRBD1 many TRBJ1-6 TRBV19 TGTGCCAGTAGTACCAAGGCAGGGGGCGGTAATTCACCCCTCCACTTT CASSTKAGGGNSPLHF
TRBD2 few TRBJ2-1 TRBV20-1 TGCAGTGCTAGAGTAGGGACTAGCGGTTCAAGCTCCTACAATGAGCAGTTCTTC CSARVGTSGSSSYNEQFF
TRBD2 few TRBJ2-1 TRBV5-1 TGCGCCAGCAGCACGACAGTAGCGGGAGTCAATGAGCAGTTCTTC CASSTTVAGVNEQFF
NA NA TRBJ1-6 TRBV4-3 TGCGCCAGCAGCCAAGATTGGAGGGAATCACCCCTCCACTTT CASSQDWRESPLHF
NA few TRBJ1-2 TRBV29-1 TGCAGCGCCGCCGGCAGGGTCTATGGCTACACCTTC CSAAGRVYGYTF
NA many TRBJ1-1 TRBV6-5 TGTGCCAGCAGTTGGTCAGGGGAGAACACTGAAGCTTTCTTT CASSWSGENTEAFF
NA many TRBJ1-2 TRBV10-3 TGTGGGGAATCGGAGGGGCATAACTATGGCTACACCTTC CGESEGHNYGYTF
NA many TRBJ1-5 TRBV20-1 TGCAGTGCTAGGCGCCAGGGCAATCAGCCCCAGCATTTT CSARRQGNQPQHF
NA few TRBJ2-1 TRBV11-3 TGTGCCAGCAGCCCCCAGCCAAGCTCCTACAATGAGCAGTTCTTC CASSPQPSSYNEQFF
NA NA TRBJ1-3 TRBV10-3 TGTGCCATCAGTGAAATGATCGGGGTTTCGGGAAACACCATATATTTT CAISEMIGVSGNTIYF
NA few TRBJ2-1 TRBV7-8 TGTGCCAGCAGCTCGGGATCGGTTCGGCAGTTCTTC CASSSGSVRQFF
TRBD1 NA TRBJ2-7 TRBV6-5 TGTGCCAGCAGTTTCTGGCAGGGGGCCTTAGCCGAGCAGTACTTC CASSFWQGALAEQYF
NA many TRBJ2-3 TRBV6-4 TGTGCCAGCAGTGCCGGGACTAGCACAGATACGCAGTATTTT CASSAGTSTDTQYF
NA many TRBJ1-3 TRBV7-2 TGTGCCAGCAGCTTAGCCGGGGCGAACTCTGGAAACACCATATATTTT CASSLAGANSGNTIYF
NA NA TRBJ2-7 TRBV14 TGTGCCAGCAGCCAAGATGTCCAGGGCGAGCAGTACTTC CASSQDVQGEQYF
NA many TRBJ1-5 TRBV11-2 TGTGCCAGCAGCGCGGACAGAGATCAGCCCCAGCATTTT CASSADRDQPQHF
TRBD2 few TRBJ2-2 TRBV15 TGTGCCACCAGCGGTAGCGGGGCAGATACCGGGGAGCTGTTTTTT CATSGSGADTGELFF
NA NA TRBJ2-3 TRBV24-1 TGTGCCACCAGTGAAAGAGCGGGTCGCACAGATACGCAGTATTTT CATSERAGRTDTQYF
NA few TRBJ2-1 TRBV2 TGTGCCAGCAGTGAAAGACAGCCCCCCTACAATGAGCAGTTCTTC CASSERQPPYNEQFF
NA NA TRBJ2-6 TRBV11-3 TGTGCCAGCAGCTTATTGGAACACCACTTAGACTCTGGGGCCAACGTCCTGACTTTC CASSLLEHHLDSGANVLTF
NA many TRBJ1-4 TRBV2 TGTGCCAGCCTTCGGGGGGCAGGCGAAAAACTGTTTTTT CASLRGAGEKLFF
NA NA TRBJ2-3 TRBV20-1 TGCAGTGGGGAGCAGGGAGTGACAGATACGCAGTATTTT CSGEQGVTDTQYF
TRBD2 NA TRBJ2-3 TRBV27 TGTGCCAGCAGTTTAGCAGGACTAGCTAGCACAGATACGCAGTATTTT CASSLAGLASTDTQYF
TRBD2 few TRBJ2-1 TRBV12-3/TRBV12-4 TGTGCCAGCAGTACTCCGGGACTAGCGGGAGGTAGGAATGAGCAGTTCTTC CASSTPGLAGGRNEQFF
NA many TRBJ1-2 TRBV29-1 TGCAGCGTTGTGGGGACTGATGGCTACACCTTC CSVVGTDGYTF
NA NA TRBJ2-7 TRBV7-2 TGTGCCAGCAGCCTGCGTTCTATTTCTGTCCGTCTTAACGAGCAGTACTTC CASSLRSISVRLNEQYF
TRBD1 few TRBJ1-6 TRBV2 TGTGCCAGTCGCCTTCTGTGGACAGGGCCTAATTCACCCCTCCACTTT CASRLLWTGPNSPLHF
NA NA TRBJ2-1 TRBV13 TGTGCCAGCAGCTTGGTCCCCGAACATGCGCAGTTCTTC CASSLVPEHAQFF
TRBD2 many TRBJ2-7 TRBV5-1 TGCGCCAGCAGCCCGATCTTTGCCGGGACTAGTTTTTTGTACGAGCAGTACTTC CASSPIFAGTSFLYEQYF
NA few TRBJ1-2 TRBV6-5 TGTGCCAGCGCCGAGACGACCCGTTATGGCTACACCTTC CASAETTRYGYTF